The text below deals with one T cell receptor (beta chain). Time point indicated: peripheral blood 6 weeks after treatment start. This specimen belongs to a study of PD-L1 blockade in urothelial cancer. The overall study: Patients commenced intravenous atezolizumab, 1,200 mg every 3 weeks, in 2014. Reported median T cell count for blood samples was approximately 140,000.

Produced via immunoSEQ multiplex PCR; TCRdb's table is partial and in-frame only. The sample includes approximately 50,000 clones, more than 70% seen only once; the top ten take approximately 2.5%. The CDR3 loop spans 14 amino acids. Germline V gene lookup returns CDR1 SNHLY and CDR2 FYNNEI. With 7 bases clipped from V and 16 bases from J, the junction kept 18 bases outside the gene matches. Sequences were derived from PBMCs, sampled around atezolizumab (anti-PD-L1) treatment. The rearrangement joins TRBV2 to TRBJ1-4; the match to TRBD1 covers 7 bases. This clonotype was sampled from a man aged 55 to 70 with urothelial cancer. CDR3 bases: TGTGCCAGCAAATTAGGGGGTACGGGACAGCCTTGGTTTTTT. The encoded protein is CASKLGGTGQPWFF.